Following are 22 T cell receptor beta chains from one sample sequenced in a study of liver allograft versus peripheral blood T cells. Study details: Intrahepatic T cell receptor repertoires from transplanted livers were compared against repertoires in recipients' peripheral blood.

TCRdb independently ran MiXCR on the reads; one entry per CDR3 protein. The sample lists around 10,000 distinct CDR3 sequences; about 19% were seen once. These receptors were taken from a human patient who had a liver transplant. Some T cells may be graft donor cells.

For this clonotype: A read error may be the cause here, since a much bigger clone is one base away. The chain joins TRBV27 to TRBJ2-7, with 11 bases matching TRBD1. The CDR3 is made up of 15 amino acids. In germline, CDR1 is MNHEY, CDR2 SMNVEV (reference sequence). V shed 1 base, J shed 7 bases, and the junction held 6 bases outside the gene matches. The CDR3 nucleotides read TGTGCCAGCAGTTTATGGACAGGGGGCACCGATGAGCAGTACTTC. Residues: CASSLWTGGTDEQYF.

The chain couples TRBV5-6 to TRBJ2-3; 9 nucleotides agree with TRBD2. Germline CDR1 reads SGHDT; CDR2 reads YYEEEE. V shed 4 bases, J shed 0 bases, and the junction held 3 bases outside the gene matches. The CDR3 runs 15 residues. CDR3 in amino acids: CASSTGLASTDTQYF. The DNA for the CDR3 is TGTGCCAGCAGCACCGGACTAGCGAGCACAGATACGCAGTATTTT.

CDR3 DNA sequence: TGTGCCAGCAGCCAAGGTGGCACAGATACGCAGTATTTT. Translated: CASSQGGTDTQYF. V usage is TRBV3-1 and J usage is TRBJ2-3; no reliable D call. Trimming stripped 1 base from V and 1 base from J, with 3 bases between. CDR1 and CDR2 (germline): LGHDT, YNNKEL (reference sequence). CDR3 length equals 13 residues.

By frequency in the sample, this clonotype is medium-sized. V is TRBV6-1 and J is TRBJ2-3, with TRBD1 identical over 10 bases. The CDR3 covers 17 residues. The germline gives CDR1 MNHNS, CDR2 SASEGT. The ends lost 3 bases at V and 4 bases at J; junction bases unmatched: 10. In DNA form, the CDR3 reads TGTGCCAGCAGTGATCTGGGGTGGGACAGGGGATCAGATACGCAGTATTTT. Its protein product is CASSDLGWDRGSDTQYF.

By sample fraction, this clonotype is medium-sized (0.01 to 0.1%). Written as DNA, the CDR3 is TGTGCCAGCTGGCAGGGAGGGGGCCCAGATACGCAGTATTTT. As protein: CASWQGGGPDTQYF. V gene TRBV6-1 combines with J gene TRBJ2-3; the D call may be TRBD1 or TRBD2 (7 bases each). This CDR3 region has 14 residues. CDR1 and CDR2 from the germline V gene are MNHNS and SASEGT. V was shortened by 8 bases and J by 4 bases, with 16 bases between the two germline ends.

By sample fraction, this clonotype is medium-sized. This chain links TRBV18 with TRBJ1-2; D gene unclear. Deletions cut 3 bases from V and 4 bases from J, with 18 bases between. CDR1 is KGHSH and CDR2 is LQKENI in the germline V gene. The CDR3 length is 16 residues. The CDR3 DNA reads TGTGCCAGCTCACCGGATCTTGACGCCCAAGCCTATGGCTACACCTTC. Translating it yields CASSPDLDAQAYGYTF.

This clonotype has more than one count but fewer than ten. V gene TRBV20-1 combines with J gene TRBJ2-7; D is perhaps TRBD1 (6 bases). Trimming took 3 bases from V and 2 from J, leaving 11 bases between them. The CDR3 is made up of 13 amino acids. In germline, CDR1 is DFQATT, CDR2 SNEGSKA (reference sequence). The CDR3 nucleotides are TGCAGTGCTAGGGCAGGGGAAACCTACGAGCAGTACTTC. As protein: CSARAGETYEQYF.

This clonotype was observed a few times. This sequence joins TRBV11-1 and TRBJ1-6, with 8 positions matching TRBD1. J was trimmed by 5 bases and V by 2 bases; bases with no gene match: 2. CDR1 is SGHAT and CDR2 is FQDESV in the germline V gene (reference sequence). This CDR3 has 15 amino acids. This CDR3 reads CASSLQGADNSPLHF. For the CDR3, the DNA is TGTGCCAGCAGCTTACAGGGGGCCGATAATTCACCCCTCCACTTT.

The rearrangement uses TRBV9 and TRBJ2-5, with D unclear. Germline V gene data show CDR1 as SGDLS and CDR2 as YYNGEE. Trimming stripped 2 bases from V and 5 bases from J, with 10 bases between. The CDR3 runs 13 residues. The CDR3 reads CASSVDWTETQYF. Written as DNA, the CDR3 is TGTGCCAGCAGCGTGGATTGGACGGAGACCCAGTACTTC.

This clonotype was seen ten or more times. The V call is TRBV19, the J call TRBJ2-7, with 8 bases matching TRBD1. Germline trimming cut 5 bases from V and 3 bases from J; bases unmatched to any gene: 6. This CDR3 has 14 residues. From germline, CDR1 is LNHDA and CDR2 SQIVND (reference sequence). For the CDR3, the DNA is TGTGCCAGTAGTCCGGGACAGGCCAACTACGAGCAGTACTTC. It specifies CASSPGQANYEQYF.

V gene TRBV14 combines with J gene TRBJ2-3; 9 bases agree with TRBD1. Germline V gives CDR1 SGHDN, CDR2 FVKESK. With V trimmed by 2 bases and J by 4 bases, 4 bases remained unmatched. This CDR3 is 15 amino acids long. In nucleotides, the CDR3 is TGTGCCAGCAGCCAACCCACAGGGGGCCCAGATACGCAGTATTTT. Protein sequence: CASSQPTGGPDTQYF.

This clonotype was seen a few times. This chain uses TRBV7-9 with TRBJ2-3, with TRBD2 matching 13 bases. The CDR3 is made up of 16 amino acids. With 2 bases clipped from V and 3 bases from J, the junction kept 2 bases outside the gene matches. In germline, CDR1 is SEHNR, CDR2 FQNEAQ (reference sequence). CDR3 in DNA: TGTGCCAGCAGCTTACTGACTAGCGGGGGGACAGATACGCAGTATTTT. It codes for CASSLLTSGGTDTQYF.

The chain couples TRBV7-9 to TRBJ2-4; 7 nucleotides match TRBD2. CDR1 SEHNR and CDR2 FQNEAQ come from the germline V gene (reference sequence). J lost 0 bases, V lost 5 bases, and 4 bases had no gene match. The CDR3 length is 15 residues. The CDR3 loop reads CASSQAGLAKNIQYF. The DNA for the CDR3 is TGTGCCAGCAGCCAAGCGGGACTAGCCAAAAACATTCAGTACTTC.

This clonotype counts as medium-sized. The rearrangement links TRBV29-1 to TRBJ2-5; no clear D. Between the trimmed V and J ends, which lost 2 bases and 3 bases, there was a span of 10 bases. The germline gives CDR1 SQVTM, CDR2 ANQGSEA. This CDR3 region has 13 residues. In DNA form, the CDR3 reads TGCAGCGTTGAAAAGGGCTTTAAAGAGACCCAGTACTTC. This encodes CSVEKGFKETQYF.

In its sample, this clonotype ranks as medium-sized. The chain is built from TRBV19 and TRBJ1-2; TRBD1 might be the D (6 bases). CDR3 length equals 15 residues. V shed 4 bases and J shed 0 bases, with 12 bases lying between them. Germline assignment: CDR1 LNHDA and CDR2 SQIVND (reference sequence). The CDR3 is CASSSYQGTNYGYTF. CDR3 DNA sequence: TGTGCCAGTAGTAGTTATCAGGGGACTAACTATGGCTACACCTTC.

This clonotype was detected a few times. The chain has TRBV12-3 or TRBV12-4 and TRBJ1-1, with unresolved D. The end of the DNA is better explained by TRBJ1-6, so the J call may be wrong. The CDR3 totals 12 residues. CDR3 sequence: CASSIETGALHF. CDR3 nucleotides: TGTGCCAGCAGTATCGAAACGGGCGCCCTCCACTTT.

The V call is TRBV10-1, the J call TRBJ2-2; 14 nucleotides align to TRBD2. Germline V gives CDR1 WNHNN, CDR2 SYGVQD (reference sequence). This CDR3 has 16 amino acids. The V segment lost 3 bases and the J segment 8 bases; nucleotides outside the gene matches: 5. This CDR3 is CASSEAGLAGGGELFF. The CDR3 coding sequence is TGCGCCAGCAGTGAAGCCGGACTAGCGGGAGGAGGGGAGCTGTTTTTT.

This clonotype counts as medium-sized (0.01 to 0.1%). The J gene is TRBJ2-5, the V gene TRBV29-1, with 7 bases identical to TRBD2. The germline gives CDR1 SQVTM, CDR2 ANQGSEA. Trimming at V came to 3 bases and at J to 5 bases, leaving 3 bases not matched to a gene. The CDR3 sequence is 12 residues long. CDR3 coding DNA: TGCAGCGTTGAGGGGACTATGGAGACCCAGTACTTC. This encodes CSVEGTMETQYF.

Details on this clonotype: Since a much larger clone is just one base distant, this may be a read error. The CDR3 loop reads CASSRDMRNSPLHF. As DNA, the CDR3 is TGTGCCAGCAGCCGGGACATGAGGAATTCACCCCTCCACTTT. The rearrangement links TRBV6-5 to TRBJ1-6, with D maybe TRBD1 (6 bases). Germline V gene lookup returns CDR1 MNHEY and CDR2 SVGAGI. This CDR3 has 14 amino acids. Trimming pared 6 bases from V and 7 bases from J, leaving 13 bases between.

By share, this clonotype ranks as medium-sized (0.01 to 0.1%). The DNA of the CDR3 is TGTGCCAGCAACTCCCGGGACAGAACCTCACCCCTCCACTTT. Its protein product is CASNSRDRTSPLHF. The chain uses TRBV27 and TRBJ1-6; TRBD1 agrees at 7 bases. Trimming at V came to 7 bases and at J to 10 bases, leaving 10 bases not matched to a gene. Germline CDR1 and CDR2: MNHEY and SMNVEV (reference sequence). CDR3 length: 14 residues.

In its sample, this clonotype ranks as medium-sized. The V gene is TRBV18, the J gene TRBJ1-5; the match to TRBD1 covers 12 bases. The V segment lost 3 bases and the J segment 1 base; nucleotides outside the gene matches: 13. Germline CDR1 is KGHSH and CDR2 is LQKENI. The CDR3 consists of 20 residues. The CDR3 bases are TGTGCCAGCTCACCGACCGGGACAGGGGGCTTTGGAGGGAGCAATCAGCCCCAGCATTTT. Its translation is CASSPTGTGGFGGSNQPQHF.

Only a few counts were recorded for this clonotype. V and J are TRBV6-5 and TRBJ1-3, with D possibly TRBD1 on 6 matching bases. Germline V gene sequence: CDR1 MNHEY, CDR2 SVGAGI. Trimming cost V 5 bases and J 1 base, with 9 bases left between them. There are 14 residues in the CDR3. Here the CDR3 DNA reads TGTGCCAGCAGTGAAGGGGGATCTGGAAACACCATATATTTT. Protein sequence: CASSEGGSGNTIYF.